This TCR beta chain was identified during a study of blood T cells in healthy people across ages (dated by TCRdb to the mid-2010s). Some background on the complete study: In model experiments, roughly one uniquely barcoded TCR beta cDNA molecule per two T cells was captured by template switching. The study measured age-related changes in TCR beta repertoire diversity using deep sequencing normalized with unique cDNA molecular identifiers. For two donors (one aged 18 to 30 and one aged 80 or older), the study analyzed two additional independent replicas of 1 million unique cDNA reads from the same blood draw. Donors of different ages were randomly distributed across sequencing lanes to avoid experimental bias. The donors were split into four age groups: young (average around 15 years), middle-aged (39), aged (about 62) and long-lived (approximately 80).

This clonotype appeared a few times. Its specific antigen is unknown. It has no much larger one-base neighbor in the sample; base qualities were not kept. The CDR3 contains 17 residues, cysteine and phenylalanine counted. This entry keeps only the CDR3 DNA: 51 bases, framed from base 1. Receptor libraries were prepared by 5' RACE. Sequenced on an Illumina HiSeq 2500. A second PCR of about 6 to 12 cycles was run with a J-beta primer mix and a sample-barcoded 5' primer. A template-switch 5' adaptor carrying 12 random nucleotides introduced a unique molecular identifier onto each TCR beta cDNA molecule. At least 3 million CDR3-containing paired-end reads were obtained from each sample. All of the RNA was converted into first-strand cDNA using the Mint cDNA synthesis kit, with a TRBC-specific oligonucleotide serving as the primer. After uracil-DNA glycosylase treatment, a first 18-cycle PCR used universal primers M1SS and BC2_uni_R on all cDNA. In the paper's pipeline: Normalization of each sample was performed by random selection of 1 million high-quality reads, each carrying a distinct molecular identifier. Instead of being binned into consensus sequences, reads with shared molecular identifiers were discarded. MiTCR, set to a Q25 quality threshold and the strictest error-elimination algorithm, was used for CDR3 identification, clonotype clustering and error correction. A nonparametric unseen species model with Euler transformation was used to estimate lower-bound total TCR beta diversity. Using fastp trimming at Q25 and MiXCR clonotype assembly, TCRdb reanalyzed the public sequencing data and kept in-frame beta chains. Under each unique CDR3 protein, matching rows form one entry showing the most common genes and DNA. The V and J calls were determined by TCRdb, not by the authors. This sample comprises approximately 1.5 million distinct CDR3 sequences, approximately 39% of them detected only once. The ten largest clones add up to under 5% of the sample.

Here is what the overall study found, with its caveats: Conclusive comparison of naive and antigen-experienced compartments was prevented by the profiling of bulk unsorted PBMCs. There was a strong correlation between observed TCR beta diversity and the percentage of naive T cells measured by flow cytometry. Because the CMV infection status of the donors was unknown, age-related changes in expanded clonotypes may potentially have been confounded. Estimates of total diversity based on one million sequenced T cells were regarded as lower bounds and as underestimates. The long-lived group showed more naive CD4+ T cells, fewer expanded clones and increased TCR diversity than the aged group, suggesting age selection. As age increased, observed TCR beta diversity per million T cells dropped in a roughly linear way, and a significant reduction was already evident by age 40.

The donors were 40 or so Caucasian individuals from Russia, aged roughly 6 to 100 years, who were systemically healthy. About 10 milliliters of peripheral blood were collected from each donor into EDTA-treated Vacutainer tubes. Ficoll-Paque density-gradient centrifugation was used to isolate PBMCs, with at least 6.5 million obtained per sample. Total RNA was extracted from PBMCs with Trizol reagent, with at least 5.5 micrograms obtained per sample. The percentages of naive CD45RAhigh/CD27high T cells were determined by flow cytometry on a PBMC aliquot from every donor. Here the chain combines TRBV21-1 and TRBJ2-2; TRBD1 is taken as the D call from the table, unchecked against the DNA. TRBV21-1 constitutes a pseudogene. Input material: blood. The sequence was collected from a woman under 30 in good health. The CDR3 region: CASSSTKGSMNTGELFF. In nucleotides, the sequence is TGTGCCAGCAGCTCGACCAAGGGGAGTATGAACACCGGGGAGCTGTTTTTT.